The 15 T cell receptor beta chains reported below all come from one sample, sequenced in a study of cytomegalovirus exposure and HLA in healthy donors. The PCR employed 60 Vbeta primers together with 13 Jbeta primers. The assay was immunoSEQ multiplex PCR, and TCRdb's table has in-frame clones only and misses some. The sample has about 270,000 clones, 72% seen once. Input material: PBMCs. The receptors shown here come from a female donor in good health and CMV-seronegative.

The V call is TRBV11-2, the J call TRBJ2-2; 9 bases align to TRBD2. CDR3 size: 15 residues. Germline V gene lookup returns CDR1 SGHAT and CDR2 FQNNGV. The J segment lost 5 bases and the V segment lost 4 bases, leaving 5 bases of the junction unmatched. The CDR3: CASSWYSGRTGELFF. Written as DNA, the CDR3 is TGTGCCAGCAGCTGGTATAGCGGGAGAACCGGGGAGCTGTTTTTT.

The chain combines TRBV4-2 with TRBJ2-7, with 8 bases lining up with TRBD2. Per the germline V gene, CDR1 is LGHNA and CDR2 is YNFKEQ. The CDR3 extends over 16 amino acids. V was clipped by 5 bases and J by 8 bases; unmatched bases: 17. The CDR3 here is CASSGMRSGRQNQQYF. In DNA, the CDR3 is TGTGCCAGCAGCGGGATGAGGAGCGGGAGACAAAATCAGCAGTACTTC.

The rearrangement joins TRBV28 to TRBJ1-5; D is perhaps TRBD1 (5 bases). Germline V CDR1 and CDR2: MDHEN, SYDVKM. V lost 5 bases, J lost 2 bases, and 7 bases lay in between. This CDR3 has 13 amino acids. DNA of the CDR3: TGTGCCAGCAGTCCAGGGCGCAATCAGCCCCAGCATTTT. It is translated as CASSPGRNQPQHF.

CDR3 in DNA: TGTGCCAGCAGTGACCGGACTGGGTCGGATACGCAGTATTTT. Its protein product is CASSDRTGSDTQYF. The V and J genes are TRBV6-6 and TRBJ2-3; a possible D gene is TRBD2 (5 bases). This CDR3 contains 14 residues. Trimming removed 5 bases from V and 6 bases from J, with 15 bases in between. CDR1 is MNHNY, CDR2 SVGAGI, per germline (reference sequence).

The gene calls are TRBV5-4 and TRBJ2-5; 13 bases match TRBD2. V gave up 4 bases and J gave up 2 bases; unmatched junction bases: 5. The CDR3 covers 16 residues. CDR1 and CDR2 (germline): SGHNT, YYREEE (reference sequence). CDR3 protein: CASSLTSGRSQETQYF. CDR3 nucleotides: TGTGCCAGCAGCCTGACTAGCGGGAGGTCACAAGAGACCCAGTACTTC.

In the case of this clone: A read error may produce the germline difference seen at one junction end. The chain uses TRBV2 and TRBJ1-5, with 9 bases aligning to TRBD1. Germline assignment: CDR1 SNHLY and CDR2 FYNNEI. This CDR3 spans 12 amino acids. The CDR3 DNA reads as TGTGCCAGCAGCCTCTCCCGGGACAGGGCGTATTTT. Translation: CASSLSRDRAYF.

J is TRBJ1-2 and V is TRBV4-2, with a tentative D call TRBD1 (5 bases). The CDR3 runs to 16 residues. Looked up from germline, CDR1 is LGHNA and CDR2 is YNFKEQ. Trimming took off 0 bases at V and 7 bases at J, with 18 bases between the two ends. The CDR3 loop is CASSQDPQGGPTGYTF. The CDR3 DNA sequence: TGTGCCAGCAGCCAAGATCCGCAGGGAGGACCCACTGGCTACACCTTC.

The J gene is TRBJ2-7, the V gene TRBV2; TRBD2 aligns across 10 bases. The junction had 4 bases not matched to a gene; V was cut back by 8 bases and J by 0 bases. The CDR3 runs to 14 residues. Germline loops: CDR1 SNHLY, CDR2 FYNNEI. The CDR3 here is CASVLAGVSYEQYF. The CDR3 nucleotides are TGTGCCAGCGTGCTAGCGGGAGTCTCCTACGAGCAGTACTTC.

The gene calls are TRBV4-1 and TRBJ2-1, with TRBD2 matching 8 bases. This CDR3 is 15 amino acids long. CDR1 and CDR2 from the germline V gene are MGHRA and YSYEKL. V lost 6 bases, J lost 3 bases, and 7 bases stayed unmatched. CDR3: CASRQNSGIYNEQFF. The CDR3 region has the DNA TGCGCCAGCAGACAAAATAGCGGGATCTACAATGAGCAGTTCTTC.

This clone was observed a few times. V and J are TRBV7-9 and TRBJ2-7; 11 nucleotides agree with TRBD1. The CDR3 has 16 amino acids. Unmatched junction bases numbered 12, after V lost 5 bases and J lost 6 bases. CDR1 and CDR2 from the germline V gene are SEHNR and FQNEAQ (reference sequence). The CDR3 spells CASSPPQRTGGAEQYF. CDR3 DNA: TGTGCCAGCAGCCCTCCGCAAAGGACAGGGGGCGCCGAGCAGTACTTC.

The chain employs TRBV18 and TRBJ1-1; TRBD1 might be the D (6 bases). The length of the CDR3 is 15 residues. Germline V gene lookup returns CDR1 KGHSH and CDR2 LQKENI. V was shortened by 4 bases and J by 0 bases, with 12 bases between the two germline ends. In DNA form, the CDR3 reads TGTGCCAGCTCACTACTAGGACAGTTGAACACTGAAGCTTTCTTT. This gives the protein CASSLLGQLNTEAFF.

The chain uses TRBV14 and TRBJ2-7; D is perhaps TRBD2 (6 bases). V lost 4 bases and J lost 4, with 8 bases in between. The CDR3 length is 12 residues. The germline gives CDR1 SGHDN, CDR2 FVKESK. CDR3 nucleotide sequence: TGTGCCAGCAGCCTAGGAGGGTACGAGCAGTACTTC. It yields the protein CASSLGGYEQYF.

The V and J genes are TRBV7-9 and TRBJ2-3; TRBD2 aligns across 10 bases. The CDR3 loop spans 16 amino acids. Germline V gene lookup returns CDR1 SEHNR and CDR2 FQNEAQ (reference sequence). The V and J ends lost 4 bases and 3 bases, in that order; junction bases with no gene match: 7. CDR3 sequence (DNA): TGTGCCAGCAGCTCCCAAGCGGGAGGGCCGACAGATACGCAGTATTTT. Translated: CASSSQAGGPTDTQYF.

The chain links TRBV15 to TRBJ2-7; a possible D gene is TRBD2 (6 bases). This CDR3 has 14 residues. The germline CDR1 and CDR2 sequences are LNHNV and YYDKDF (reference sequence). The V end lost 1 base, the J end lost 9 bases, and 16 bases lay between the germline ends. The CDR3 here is CATSRGREGSGQYF. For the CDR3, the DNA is TGTGCCACCAGCAGAGGGCGGGAAGGTTCCGGGCAGTACTTC. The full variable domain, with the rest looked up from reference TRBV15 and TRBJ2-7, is DAMVIQNPRYQVTQFGKPVTLSCSQTLNHNVMYWYQQKSSQAPKLLFHYYDKDFNNEADTPDNFQSRRPNTSFCFLDIRSPGLGDTAMYLCATSRGREGSGQYFGPGTRLTVT.

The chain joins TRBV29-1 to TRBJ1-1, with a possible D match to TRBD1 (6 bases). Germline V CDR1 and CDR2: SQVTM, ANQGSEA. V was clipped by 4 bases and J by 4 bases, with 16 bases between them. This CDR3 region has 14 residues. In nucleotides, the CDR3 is TGCAGCGTTGGGCCTCAGGGGCCCGGCACTGAAGCTTTCTTT. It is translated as CSVGPQGPGTEAFF.